This T cell receptor (beta chain) was obtained from a study of glioma-infiltrating T cells after dendritic cell vaccination. Using immunoSEQ multiplex PCR, the repertoire was profiled, and TCRdb retains in-frame clones only, with some absent. The sample includes 85,000 to 100,000 clones, 80% of them seen just once. Germline CDR1 is PRHDT and CDR2 is FYEKMQ (reference sequence). The CDR3 contains 13 residues. Trimming took 5 bases from V and 4 from J, leaving 12 bases between them. Sample time point: after dendritic cell vaccination, including at tumor progression/relapse. The chain recombines TRBV13 with TRBJ2-7; no clear D. This clonotype was obtained from a human donor with glioblastoma. The sequences come from blood, collected after dendritic cell vaccination. The CDR3 coding sequence is TGTGCCAGCAGCGCGGCCCTTAGGTACGAGCAGTACTTC. This translates into CASSAALRYEQYF.